This is a list of T cell receptor beta chains from one sample in a study of immunodeficiency. Assay: immunoSEQ multiplex PCR; the TCRdb copy retains only in-frame clones and omits some. The table has over a thousand clones, about 96% seen once. Sequencing was done on a sample of CD4+ T cells from blood. Receptors originate from a girl aged 2 to 10. Both conserved end residues are part of each CDR3. A D gene is named only where the DNA matches it firmly. A row's size may be missing; if present it is once, few, many or a size class.

>TRBJ2-7|.|TRBV19|.
TGTGCCAGTGGATTGCGGGTGGGTGGCGAGCAGTACTTC
CASGLRVGGEQYF
>TRBJ1-1|.|TRBV21-1|.
TGTGCCCCAGGGACAGGGAATGCCAGCGACACTGAAGCTTTCTTT
CAPGTGNASDTEAFF
>TRBJ2-4|TRBD2|TRBV28|.
TGTGCCAGCAGTTTGAGACTAGCGGGGGACAAAAACATTCAGTACTTC
CASSLRLAGDKNIQYF
>TRBJ1-1|.|TRBV4-1|.
TGCGCCAGCAGCCAACTCGGACGGCCATTGAACACTGAAGCTTTCTTT
CASSQLGRPLNTEAFF
>TRBJ2-7|.|TRBV6-4|.
TGTGCCAGCAGCCGCGACTACCCTCCCTACGAGCAGTACTTC
CASSRDYPPYEQYF
>TRBJ1-1|TRBD1|TRBV19|.
TGTGCCAGTAGTATAGAGACAGGGGCTGAAGCTTTCTTT
CASSIETGAEAFF
>TRBJ2-1|TRBD2|TRBV6-5|.
TGTGCCAGCAGCCCGGGGGGAGGCAATGAGCAGTTCTTC
CASSPGGGNEQFF
>TRBJ2-3|.|TRBV29-1|once
TGCAGCGCCATGAACCCTAGCACAGATACGCAGTATTTT
CSAMNPSTDTQYF
>TRBJ2-2|.|TRBV11-3|.
TGTGCCAGCAGGCCCGGGACCTCGAACACCGGGGAGCTGTTTTTT
CASRPGTSNTGELFF
>TRBJ2-1|TRBD2|TRBV5-4|.
TGTGCCAGCAGCTTGGCCAGCGGGAGGGCCCCCAATGAGCAGTTCTTC
CASSLASGRAPNEQFF
>TRBJ2-5|.|TRBV20-1|.
TGCAGTGCCAGCCAAGAGACCCAGTACTTC
CSASQETQYF
>TRBJ1-5|.|TRBV6-2/TRBV6-3|.
TGTGCCAGCAGTTACTTGACAAAAACTCAGCCCCAGCATTTT
CASSYLTKTQPQHF
>TRBJ2-3|.|TRBV20-1|.
TGCAGTGCTAGTAAGGACCCATACGCCACAGATACGCAGTATTTT
CSASKDPYATDTQYF
>TRBJ2-3|.|TRBV3-1/TRBV3-2|.
TGTGCCAGCAGCCAAGCGGGCACAGATACGCAGTATTTT
CASSQAGTDTQYF
>TRBJ2-3|TRBD2|TRBV24-1|.
TGTGCCACCAGTGACTCCCGACTAGCGGGAGGCACAGATACGCAGTATTTT
CATSDSRLAGGTDTQYF
>TRBJ2-1|TRBD2|TRBV6-5|once
TGTGCCAGCTCTCTTCAGGGACTATACAATGAGCAGTTCTTC
CASSLQGLYNEQFF
>TRBJ1-2|.|TRBV5-6|.
TGTGCCAGCAGCTTGGGTTCCCCGGACGACTATGGCTACACCTTC
CASSLGSPDDYGYTF
>TRBJ2-3|.|TRBV4-1|.
TGCGCCAGCAGCCAAGTCTCCCGGGGTACAGATACGCAGTATTTT
CASSQVSRGTDTQYF
>TRBJ2-7|.|TRBV19|.
TGTGCCAGTAGTATAGGAGCAGGGGATTCCTACGAGCAGTACTTC
CASSIGAGDSYEQYF
>TRBJ2-2|TRBD2|TRBV5-4|once
TGTGCCAGCAGCTTGGTGGGAGCGGGGTTGAACACCGGGGAGCTGTTTTTT
CASSLVGAGLNTGELFF
>TRBJ2-1|TRBD2|TRBV4-2|.
TGTGCCAGCAGCCAAGCTGAGGCGGGAGGGTCCTACAATGAGCAGTTCTTC
CASSQAEAGGSYNEQFF
>TRBJ2-3|TRBD2|TRBV7-2|.
TGTGCCAGCAGCCCCTGGACTAGCGGTCTGGGACACCCAGATACGCAGTATTTT
CASSPWTSGLGHPDTQYF
>TRBJ1-4|.|TRBV30|.
TGTGCCTGGAGTCTAGGTGAACAGCTCAATGAAAAACTGTTTTTT
CAWSLGEQLNEKLFF
>TRBJ2-3|TRBD2|TRBV28|.
TGTGCCAGCCGGGACTACAGCACAGATACGCAGTATTTT
CASRDYSTDTQYF
>TRBJ1-2|.|TRBV5-4|.
TGTGCCAGCAGCCCAAAAGGGGATGGCTACACCTTC
CASSPKGDGYTF
>TRBJ2-5|.|TRBV1|.
TGCACCAGCAGCCAAGATTCAGACTCCCCCGGAGAGACCCAGTACTTC
CTSSQDSDSPGETQYF
>TRBJ2-2|TRBD2|TRBV6-1|.
TGTGCCAGCGAACCGGCAGCGGGAGAAGGCGGGGAGCTGTTTTTT
CASEPAAGEGGELFF
>TRBJ1-2|.|TRBV6-5|.
TGTGCCAGCAGTTCCTCAGGGGAGCGGGGCTACACCTTC
CASSSSGERGYTF
>TRBJ1-6|.|TRBV18|.
TGTGCCAGCTCACCAGCGGGAAGCTCCTATAATTCACCCCTCCACTTT
CASSPAGSSYNSPLHF
>TRBJ2-5|.|TRBV30|.
TGTGCCTGGAGTGTACCCGGGCGAATGGCCCAGTACTTC
CAWSVPGRMAQYF
>TRBJ2-7|.|TRBV2|.
TGTGCCAGCAAACTGATGCTAAGAGACGAGCAGTACTTC
CASKLMLRDEQYF
>TRBJ2-7|.|TRBV30|.
TGTGCCTGGAACAGGGTAGCGGCCTCCTACGAGCAGTACTTC
CAWNRVAASYEQYF
>TRBJ2-2|.|TRBV6-5|.
TGTGCCAGCCAGGGGCTGGGGACCGGGGAGCTGTTTTTT
CASQGLGTGELFF
>TRBJ2-5|.|TRBV7-8|.
TGTGCCAGCAGCTTACAGTACCAAGAGACCCAGTACTTC
CASSLQYQETQYF
>TRBJ2-7|.|TRBV28|.
TGTGCCAGCACCCCCGGTGGGGGGATGGTCTACGAGCAGTACTTC
CASTPGGGMVYEQYF
>TRBJ2-7|TRBD1|TRBV10-3|.
TGTGCCATCAGTGAGTCGCCCCGACCGGGACAGGCCTTGTACGAGCAGTACTTC
CAISESPRPGQALYEQYF
>TRBJ2-5|.|TRBV5-1|once
TGCGCCAGCAGTCGGGCAATAATGGGGCGGGAGACCCAGTACTTC
CASSRAIMGRETQYF
>TRBJ1-1|.|TRBV5-1|.
TGCGCCAGCAGCTTGGGATTGAACACTGAAGCTTTCTTT
CASSLGLNTEAFF
>TRBJ2-6|.|TRBV28|.
TGTGCCAGCAGCTTGCACCTAGACTCTGGGGCCAACGTCCTGACTTTC
CASSLHLDSGANVLTF
>TRBJ2-7|TRBD2|TRBV29-1|.
TGCAGCGTTGCGTTTCAGATCGGGAGACTAGCGGGAATCTACGAGCAGTACTTC
CSVAFQIGRLAGIYEQYF
>TRBJ2-1|TRBD2|TRBV3-1/TRBV3-2|.
TGTGCCAGCAGCCGGACTAGCGGGAGTGTCGATGAGCAGTTCTTC
CASSRTSGSVDEQFF
>TRBJ2-1|TRBD2|TRBV27|.
TGTGCCAGCAGTAAACTACCGGGACTAGCGGGAGGGCTAGGTGAGCAGTTCTTC
CASSKLPGLAGGLGEQFF
>TRBJ2-7|.|TRBV16|once
TGTGCCAGCAGACGAAAACAGGCAATTTACGAGCAGTACTTC
CASRRKQAIYEQYF
>TRBJ1-3|.|TRBV2|.
TGTGCCAGCAGTCTGGGCATTGGAAACACCATATATTTT
CASSLGIGNTIYF
>TRBJ1-1|.|TRBV19|.
TGTGCCAGTAGTAGGGGACGGGTGGACGCTTTCTTT
CASSRGRVDAFF
>TRBJ2-1|.|TRBV20-1|.
TGCAGTGCTAGTCGCACAAGACTCCGAGACTACAATGAGCAGTTCTTC
CSASRTRLRDYNEQFF
>TRBJ2-5|.|TRBV5-4|.
TGTGCCAGCAGCTTGGAGGTCTCTACAAAAGAGACCCAGTACTTC
CASSLEVSTKETQYF
>TRBJ1-4|TRBD1|TRBV2|.
TGTGCCAGCCGGGACAGGGGAGCGACTAATGAAAAACTGTTTTTT
CASRDRGATNEKLFF
>TRBJ2-7|TRBD1|TRBV3-1/TRBV3-2|.
TGTGCCAGCAGCCAGGGTCAGACAGGGGGATACGAGCAGTACTTC
CASSQGQTGGYEQYF
>TRBJ2-7|.|TRBV12-3/TRBV12-4|.
TGTGCCAGCAGTTTAACAAGCTACGAGCAGTACTTC
CASSLTSYEQYF
>TRBJ1-4|.|TRBV7-9|.
TGTGCCAGCAGCTTAGACAGCCCCGTGAATGAAAAACTGTTTTTT
CASSLDSPVNEKLFF
>TRBJ2-5|TRBD1|TRBV7-2|.
TGTGCCAGCAGCTGGACAGGGGAGACCCAGTACTTC
CASSWTGETQYF
>TRBJ1-1|.|TRBV3-1/TRBV3-2|.
TGTGCCAGCAGCCCGCGACGGTCCACTGAAGCTTTCTTT
CASSPRRSTEAFF